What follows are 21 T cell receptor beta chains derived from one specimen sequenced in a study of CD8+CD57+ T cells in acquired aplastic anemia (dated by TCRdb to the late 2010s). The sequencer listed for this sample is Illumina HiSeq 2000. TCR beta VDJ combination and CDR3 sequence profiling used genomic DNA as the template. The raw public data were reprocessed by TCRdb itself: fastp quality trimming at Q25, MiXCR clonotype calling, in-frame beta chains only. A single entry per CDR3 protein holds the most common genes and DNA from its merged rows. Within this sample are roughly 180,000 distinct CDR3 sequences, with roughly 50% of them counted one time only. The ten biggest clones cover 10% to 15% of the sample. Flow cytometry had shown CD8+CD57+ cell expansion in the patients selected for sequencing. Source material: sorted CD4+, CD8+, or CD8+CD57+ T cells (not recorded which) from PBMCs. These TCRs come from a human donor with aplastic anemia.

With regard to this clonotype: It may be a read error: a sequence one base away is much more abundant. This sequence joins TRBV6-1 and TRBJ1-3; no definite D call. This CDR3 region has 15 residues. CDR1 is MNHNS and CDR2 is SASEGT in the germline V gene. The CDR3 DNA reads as TGTGCCAGCAGTGTGTACCAGACCTCTGGAAGCACCATATATTTT. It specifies CASSVYQTSGSTIYF.

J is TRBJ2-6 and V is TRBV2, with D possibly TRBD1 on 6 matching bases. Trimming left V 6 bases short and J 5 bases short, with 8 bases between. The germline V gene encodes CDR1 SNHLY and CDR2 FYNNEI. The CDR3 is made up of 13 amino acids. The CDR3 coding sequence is TGTGCCAGCAGGGGGGCGAGGGCCAACGTCCTGACTTTC. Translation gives CASRGARANVLTF.

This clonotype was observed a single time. The CDR3 nucleotides are TGTGCCAGCAGCTTAGGCCAGGGGCCAGACGAGCAGTACTTC. Translating it yields CASSLGQGPDEQYF. The chain is built from TRBV7-3 and TRBJ2-7; a possible D gene is TRBD1 (6 bases). V lost 2 bases and J 5 bases, leaving 13 bases between the germline ends. The CDR3 is 14 residues long. Per germline, CDR1 SGHTA and CDR2 FQGTGA. The entire variable domain, with the rest obtained from reference TRBV7-3 and TRBJ2-7, is as follows: GAGVSQTPSNKVTEKGKYVELRCDPISGHTALYWYRQSLGQGPEFLIYFQGTGAADDSGLPNDRFFAVRPEGSVSTLKIQRTERGDSAVYLCASSLGQGPDEQYFGPGTRLTVT.

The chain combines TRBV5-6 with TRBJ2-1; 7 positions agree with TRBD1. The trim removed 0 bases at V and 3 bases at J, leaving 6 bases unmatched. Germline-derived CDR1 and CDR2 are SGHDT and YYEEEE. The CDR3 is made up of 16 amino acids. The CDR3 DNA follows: TGTGCCAGCAGCTTGGAAGGGACAGTGATCTACAATGAGCAGTTCTTC. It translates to CASSLEGTVIYNEQFF.

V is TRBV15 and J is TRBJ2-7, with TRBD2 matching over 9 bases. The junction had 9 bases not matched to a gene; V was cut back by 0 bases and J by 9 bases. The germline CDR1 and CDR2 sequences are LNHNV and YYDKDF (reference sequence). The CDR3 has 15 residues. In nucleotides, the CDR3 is TGTGCCACCAGCAGAGATGAAGTAGCGGGAGTAGGGCAGTACTTC. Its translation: CATSRDEVAGVGQYF.

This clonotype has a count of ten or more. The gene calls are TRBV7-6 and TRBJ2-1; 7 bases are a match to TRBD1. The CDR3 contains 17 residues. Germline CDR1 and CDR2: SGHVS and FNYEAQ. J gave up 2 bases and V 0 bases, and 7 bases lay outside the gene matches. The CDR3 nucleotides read TGTGCCAGCAGCTTAGCTTGGGACAGCCTCACCTACAATGAGCAGTTCTTC. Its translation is CASSLAWDSLTYNEQFF.

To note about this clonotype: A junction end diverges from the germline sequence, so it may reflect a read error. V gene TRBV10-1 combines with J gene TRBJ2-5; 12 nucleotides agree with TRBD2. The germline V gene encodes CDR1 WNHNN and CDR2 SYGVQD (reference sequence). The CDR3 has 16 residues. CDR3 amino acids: CASSDRLAGGPETQYF. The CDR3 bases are TGTGCCAGCAGTGATCGTCTAGCGGGGGGGCCGGAGACCCAGTACTTC.

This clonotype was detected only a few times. The CDR3 region is CATREAGGSYEQYF. The CDR3, as DNA: TGTGCCACCAGGGAAGCGGGGGGTTCCTACGAGCAGTACTTC. The V call is TRBV15, the J call TRBJ2-7, with 9 bases that match TRBD2. The CDR3 runs to 14 residues. Trimming cost V 6 bases and J 1 base; bases outside gene matches: 4. Germline V lookup: CDR1 LNHNV, CDR2 YYDKDF (reference sequence).

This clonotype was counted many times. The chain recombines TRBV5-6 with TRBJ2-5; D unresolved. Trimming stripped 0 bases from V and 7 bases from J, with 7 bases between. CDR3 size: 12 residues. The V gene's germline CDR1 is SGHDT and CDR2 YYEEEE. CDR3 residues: CASSLVSGTQYF. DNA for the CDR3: TGTGCCAGCAGCTTGGTCTCGGGGACCCAGTACTTC.

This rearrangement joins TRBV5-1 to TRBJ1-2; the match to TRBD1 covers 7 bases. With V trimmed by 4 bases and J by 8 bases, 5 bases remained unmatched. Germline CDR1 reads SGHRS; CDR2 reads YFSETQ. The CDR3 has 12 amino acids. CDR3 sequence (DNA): TGCGCCAGCAGCAGAGACAGGGACGGCTACACCTTC. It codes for CASSRDRDGYTF. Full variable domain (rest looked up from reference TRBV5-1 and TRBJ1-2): KAGVTQTPRYLIKTRGQQVTLSCSPISGHRSVSWYQQTPGQGLQFLFEYFSETQRNKGNFPGRFSGRQFSNSRSEMNVSTLELGDSALYLCASSRDRDGYTFGSGTRLTVV.

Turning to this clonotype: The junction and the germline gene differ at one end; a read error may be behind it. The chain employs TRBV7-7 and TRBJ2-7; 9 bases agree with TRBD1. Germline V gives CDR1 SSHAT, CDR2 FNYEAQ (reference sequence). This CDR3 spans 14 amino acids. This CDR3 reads CASSLGDRASEQYF. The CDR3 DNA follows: TGTGCTAGCAGCTTAGGGGACAGGGCATCCGAGCAGTACTTC.

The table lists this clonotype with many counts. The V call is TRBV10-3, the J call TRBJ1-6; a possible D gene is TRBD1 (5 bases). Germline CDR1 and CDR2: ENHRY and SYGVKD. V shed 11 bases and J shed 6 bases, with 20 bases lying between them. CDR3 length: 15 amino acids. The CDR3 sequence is CASKQGPVFNSPLHF. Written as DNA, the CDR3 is TGTGCCTCGAAGCAGGGCCCCGTATTTAATTCACCCCTCCACTTT.

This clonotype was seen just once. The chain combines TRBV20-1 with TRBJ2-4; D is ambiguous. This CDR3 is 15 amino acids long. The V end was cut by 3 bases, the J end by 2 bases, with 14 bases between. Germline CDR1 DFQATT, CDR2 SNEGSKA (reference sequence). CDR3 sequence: CSASGSGGSKNIQYF. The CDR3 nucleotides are TGCAGTGCTAGTGGTTCGGGCGGCTCCAAAAACATTCAGTACTTC.

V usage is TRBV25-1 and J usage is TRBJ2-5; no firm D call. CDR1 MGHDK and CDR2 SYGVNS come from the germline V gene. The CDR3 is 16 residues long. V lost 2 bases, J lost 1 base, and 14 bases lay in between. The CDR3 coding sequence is TGTGCCAGCAGTGAAACCCTCATGGCACGCCAAGAGACCCAGTACTTC. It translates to CASSETLMARQETQYF.

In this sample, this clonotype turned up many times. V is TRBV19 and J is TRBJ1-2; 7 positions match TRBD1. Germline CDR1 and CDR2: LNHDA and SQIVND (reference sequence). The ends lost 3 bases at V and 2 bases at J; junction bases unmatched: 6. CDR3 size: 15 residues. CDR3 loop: CASSIPWDSNYGYTF. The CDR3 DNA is TGTGCCAGTAGTATCCCTTGGGACAGCAACTATGGCTACACCTTC.

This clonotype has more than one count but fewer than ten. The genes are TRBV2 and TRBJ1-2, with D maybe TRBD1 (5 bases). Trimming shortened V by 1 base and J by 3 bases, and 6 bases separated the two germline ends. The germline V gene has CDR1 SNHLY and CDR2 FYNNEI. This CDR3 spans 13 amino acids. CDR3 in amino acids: CASSEVGDYGYTF. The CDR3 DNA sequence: TGTGCCAGCAGTGAAGTAGGGGACTATGGCTACACCTTC.

The CDR3 sequence is CSVSRDPLYGYTF. The CDR3 DNA follows: TGCAGCGTCTCAAGGGACCCCCTCTATGGCTACACCTTC. The rearrangement uses TRBV29-1 and TRBJ1-2; D possibly corresponds to TRBD1 (5 bases). Trimming took off 6 bases at V and 4 bases at J, with 15 bases between the two ends. The CDR3 has 13 amino acids. CDR1 and CDR2 (germline): SQVTM, ANQGSEA.

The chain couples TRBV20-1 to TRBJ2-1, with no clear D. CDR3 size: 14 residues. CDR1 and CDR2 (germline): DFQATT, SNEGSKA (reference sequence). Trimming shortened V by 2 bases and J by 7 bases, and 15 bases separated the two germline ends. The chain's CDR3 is CSARSARPPNEQFF. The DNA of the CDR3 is TGCAGTGCTAGATCAGCAAGACCTCCTAATGAGCAGTTCTTC.

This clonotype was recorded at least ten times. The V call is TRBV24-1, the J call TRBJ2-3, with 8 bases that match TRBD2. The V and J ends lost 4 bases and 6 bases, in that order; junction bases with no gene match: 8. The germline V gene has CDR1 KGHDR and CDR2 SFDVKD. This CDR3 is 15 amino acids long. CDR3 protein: CATSDLSGVTDTQYF. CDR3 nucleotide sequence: TGTGCCACCAGTGACCTTAGCGGGGTAACGGATACGCAGTATTTT.

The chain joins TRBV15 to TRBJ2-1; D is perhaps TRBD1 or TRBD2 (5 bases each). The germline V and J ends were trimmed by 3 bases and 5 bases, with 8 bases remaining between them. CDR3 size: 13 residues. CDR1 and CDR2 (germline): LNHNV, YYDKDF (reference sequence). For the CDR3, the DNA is TGTGCCACCAGCAGGGGACGGGACAATGAGCAGTTCTTC. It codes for CATSRGRDNEQFF. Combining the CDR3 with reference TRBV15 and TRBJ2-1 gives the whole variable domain DAMVIQNPRYQVTQFGKPVTLSCSQTLNHNVMYWYQQKSSQAPKLLFHYYDKDFNNEADTPDNFQSRRPNTSFCFLDIRSPGLGDTAMYLCATSRGRDNEQFFGPGTRLTVL.

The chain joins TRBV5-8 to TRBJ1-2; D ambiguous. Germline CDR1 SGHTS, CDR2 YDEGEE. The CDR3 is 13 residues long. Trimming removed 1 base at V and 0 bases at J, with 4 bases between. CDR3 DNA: TGTGCCAGCAGCTTGACTACTAACTATGGCTACACCTTC. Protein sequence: CASSLTTNYGYTF.